This entry describes one T cell receptor beta chain. The CDR3 runs to 17 residues. The PCR had 60 Vbeta and 13 Jbeta primers. Repertoires were generated with immunoSEQ multiplex PCR, while TCRdb's copy carries only in-frame clones and drops some. The table has around 150,000 clones, approximately 80% seen once. The data were taken from a study of cytomegalovirus exposure and HLA in healthy donors. J is TRBJ1-1 and V is TRBV21-1. TRBV21-1 is designated a pseudogene. Sequenced sample: PBMCs. The source is a man aged 25-45 years in good health and CMV-seropositive. The CDR3 bases are TGTGCCAGCAGCAAAAATCGGGGTCCGGGTGAGGGATTTTCGGCTTTCTTT. It is translated as CASSKNRGPGEGFSAFF.